This T cell receptor (beta chain) was obtained from a study of blood T cell repertoires in COVID-19. The method was immunoSEQ multiplex PCR; TCRdb's version includes in-frame clones alone and lacks a portion of them. The sample records just under 65,000 clones, 80% to 90% being singletons. The sequence came from a man aged 35 to 55 with acute or convalescent COVID-19. Sequencing was carried out using peripheral blood.

CDR3 in DNA: TGTGCCAGCGGAACTAGCGGGGGGATCTACGAGCAGTACTTC. Encoded protein: CASGTSGGIYEQYF. The V call is TRBV7-8, the J call TRBJ2-7; TRBD2 matches at 12 bases. Per germline, CDR1 SGHVS and CDR2 FQNEAQ. Trimming cost V 8 bases and J 3 bases; bases outside gene matches: 5. CDR3 length: 14 amino acids.